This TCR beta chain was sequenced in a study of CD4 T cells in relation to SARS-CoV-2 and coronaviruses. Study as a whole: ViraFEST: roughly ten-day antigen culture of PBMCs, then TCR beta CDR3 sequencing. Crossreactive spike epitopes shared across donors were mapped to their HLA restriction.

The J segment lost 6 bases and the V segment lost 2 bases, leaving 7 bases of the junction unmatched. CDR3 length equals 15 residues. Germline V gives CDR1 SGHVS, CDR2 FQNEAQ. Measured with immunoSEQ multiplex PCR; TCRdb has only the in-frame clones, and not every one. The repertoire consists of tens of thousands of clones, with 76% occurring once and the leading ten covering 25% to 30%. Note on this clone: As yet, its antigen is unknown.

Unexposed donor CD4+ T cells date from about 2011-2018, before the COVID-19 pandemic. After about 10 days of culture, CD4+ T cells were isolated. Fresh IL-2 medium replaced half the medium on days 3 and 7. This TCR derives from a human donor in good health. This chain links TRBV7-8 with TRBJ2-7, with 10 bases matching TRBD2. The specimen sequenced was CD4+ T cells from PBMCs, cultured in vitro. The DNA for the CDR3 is TGTGCCAGCAGCTTATCTAGCGGGAGCTTGGGCGAGCAGTACTTC. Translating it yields CASSLSSGSLGEQYF.